This TCR beta chain emerged from a study of CD8+CD57+ T cells in acquired aplastic anemia. In the study overall: CD4+ cell libraries from healthy donors averaged about 10.8 million reads.

Investigators profiled TCR beta VDJ and CDR3 from genomic DNA template. TCRdb re-analysed the reads in MiXCR, keeping a single row per CDR3 protein. This table holds under 150,000 distinct CDR3 sequences, around two fifths found once. CDR1 and CDR2 from the germline V gene are SGHTA and FQGNSA. Trimming stripped 4 bases from V and 3 bases from J, with 12 bases between. The CDR3 is 14 residues long. A word on this clonotype: What it binds is unknown.

Study findings and constraints: Both patients and controls carried the same twenty-nine CD8+ CDR3 sequences.

This receptor was taken from a human donor in good health, serving as a control. Material for sequencing was sorted CD4+, CD8+, or CD8+CD57+ T cells (not recorded which) from PBMCs. The V gene is TRBV7-2, the J gene TRBJ2-5; either TRBD1 or TRBD2 may fit D (5 bases each). The CDR3 protein is CASSSTGTEETQYF. DNA of the CDR3: TGTGCCAGCAGCTCAACCGGGACGGAAGAGACCCAGTACTTC. Using reference TRBV7-2 and TRBJ2-5 for the parts outside the CDR3, the full variable domain is GAGVSQSPSNKVTEKGKDVELRCDPISGHTALYWYRQSLGQGLEFLIYFQGNSAPDKSGLPSDRFSAERTGGSVSTLTIQRTQQEDSAVYLCASSSTGTEETQYFGPGTRLLVL.